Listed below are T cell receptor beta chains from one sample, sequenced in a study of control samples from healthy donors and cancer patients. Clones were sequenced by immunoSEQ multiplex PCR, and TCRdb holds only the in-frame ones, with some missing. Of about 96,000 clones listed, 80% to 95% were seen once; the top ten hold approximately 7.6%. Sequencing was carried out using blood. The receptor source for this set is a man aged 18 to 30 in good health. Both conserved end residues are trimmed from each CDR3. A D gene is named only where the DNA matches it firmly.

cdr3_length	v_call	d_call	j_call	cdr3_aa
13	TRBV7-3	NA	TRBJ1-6	ASSLTGTYNSPLH
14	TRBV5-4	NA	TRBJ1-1	ASSPPGGRMNTEAF
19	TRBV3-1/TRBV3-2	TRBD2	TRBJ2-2	ASSGVVGLAGYWRDTGELF
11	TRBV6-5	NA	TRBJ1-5	ASSYGRNQPQH
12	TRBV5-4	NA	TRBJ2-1	ASSLEGSYNEQF
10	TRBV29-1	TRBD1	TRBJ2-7	SVKGTAYEQY
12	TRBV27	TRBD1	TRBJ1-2	ASSLSQGAGGYT
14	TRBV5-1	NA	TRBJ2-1	ASSPWTDPIPDEQF
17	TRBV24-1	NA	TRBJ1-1	ATSDSGLRAATLNTEAF
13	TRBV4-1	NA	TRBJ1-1	ASSQEGTINTEAF
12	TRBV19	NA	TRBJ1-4	ASTGDSINEKLF
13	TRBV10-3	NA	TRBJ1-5	AISEDLGGNQPQH
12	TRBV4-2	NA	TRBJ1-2	ASSHPKVLYGYT
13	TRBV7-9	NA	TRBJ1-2	ASSSSGHETYGYT
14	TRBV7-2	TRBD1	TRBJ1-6	ASSMRAGGVNSPLH
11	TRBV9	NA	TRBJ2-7	ASSVATDHEQY
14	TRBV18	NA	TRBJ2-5	ASSPVQAIIQETQY
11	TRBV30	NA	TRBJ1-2	AWRPPGYYGYT
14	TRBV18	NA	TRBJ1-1	ASSRDILQGNTEAF
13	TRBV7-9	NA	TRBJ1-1	ASSQVRYRNTEAF
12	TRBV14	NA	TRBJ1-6	ASSQLARGSPLH
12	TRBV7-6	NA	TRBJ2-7	ASSLGGLVSEQY